A selection of T cell receptor beta chains follows, all from one sample in a study of shared clonotypes between healthy human individuals. Data came from immunoSEQ multiplex PCR; TCRdb stores just in-frame clones and leaves some out. The table lists about 700,000 clones, roughly 70% of them singletons. Material for sequencing was memory CD4+ T cells sorted from blood. The receptors shown here come from a young woman in good health. Each CDR3 is given with its conserved first and last residue. The D gene is left open where the match is weak. Clone size, where shown, is once, few, many, or a class for clones that have expanded.

D gene: TRBD2; clone size: few; V gene: TRBV7-3; J gene: TRBJ2-7; CDR3 length: 16; CDR3 protein: CASSLGTSGRSYEQYF; CDR3 DNA: TGTGCCAGCAGTCTCGGGACTAGCGGGAGATCCTACGAGCAGTACTTC
D gene: NA; clone size: NA; V gene: TRBV27; J gene: TRBJ1-1; CDR3 length: 15; CDR3 protein: CASSLTSGRDTEAFF; CDR3 DNA: TGTGCCAGCAGTTTAACATCTGGCAGGGATACTGAAGCTTTCTTT
D gene: TRBD1; clone size: few; V gene: TRBV10-2; J gene: TRBJ1-5; CDR3 length: 18; CDR3 protein: CASSPPRTGPFGNQPQHF; CDR3 DNA: TGCGCCAGCAGTCCCCCTCGGACAGGCCCTTTCGGCAATCAGCCCCAGCATTTT
D gene: NA; clone size: NA; V gene: TRBV11-2; J gene: TRBJ2-4; CDR3 length: 14; CDR3 protein: CASSLVGGQYIQYF; CDR3 DNA: TGTGCCAGCAGCTTAGTGGGTGGACAGTACATTCAGTACTTC
D gene: TRBD1; clone size: NA; V gene: TRBV9; J gene: TRBJ2-3; CDR3 length: 14; CDR3 protein: CASSATGTDLSQYF; CDR3 DNA: TGTGCCAGCAGCGCGACCGGGACAGATCTGTCGCAGTATTTT
D gene: NA; clone size: NA; V gene: TRBV9; J gene: TRBJ2-3; CDR3 length: 14; CDR3 protein: CASSPHGSTDTQYF; CDR3 DNA: TGTGCCAGCAGCCCGCACGGGAGCACAGATACGCAGTATTTT
D gene: TRBD1; clone size: few; V gene: TRBV29-1; J gene: TRBJ2-1; CDR3 length: 16; CDR3 protein: CSVADGQGAPMGEQFF; CDR3 DNA: TGCAGCGTCGCCGACGGACAGGGGGCCCCAATGGGTGAGCAGTTCTTC
D gene: NA; clone size: NA; V gene: TRBV4-2; J gene: TRBJ2-3; CDR3 length: 14; CDR3 protein: CASSQVSVTDTQYF; CDR3 DNA: TGTGCCAGCAGCCAAGTTTCAGTCACAGATACGCAGTATTTT
D gene: NA; clone size: NA; V gene: TRBV7-2; J gene: TRBJ2-7; CDR3 length: 13; CDR3 protein: CASSSGQNYEQYF; CDR3 DNA: TGTGCCAGCAGCTCTGGACAGAACTACGAGCAGTACTTC
D gene: NA; clone size: NA; V gene: TRBV28; J gene: TRBJ2-7; CDR3 length: 11; CDR3 protein: CASPGNYEQYF; CDR3 DNA: TGTGCCAGCCCTGGGAACTACGAGCAGTACTTC
D gene: TRBD2; clone size: NA; V gene: TRBV5-6; J gene: TRBJ2-5; CDR3 length: 15; CDR3 protein: CASSPISGFEETQYF; CDR3 DNA: TGTGCCAGCAGCCCAATTAGCGGGTTCGAGGAGACCCAGTACTTC
D gene: TRBD1; clone size: once; V gene: TRBV6-1; J gene: TRBJ2-5; CDR3 length: 14; CDR3 protein: CASSAYRGHETQYF; CDR3 DNA: TGTGCCAGCAGTGCCTACAGGGGGCATGAGACCCAGTACTTC
D gene: NA; clone size: NA; V gene: TRBV15; J gene: TRBJ1-1; CDR3 length: 13; CDR3 protein: CATRNGTIEGAFF; CDR3 DNA: TGTGCCACCAGAAACGGGACAATCGAAGGAGCTTTCTTT
D gene: NA; clone size: NA; V gene: TRBV25-1; J gene: TRBJ2-5; CDR3 length: 15; CDR3 protein: CASSESGGRPETQYF; CDR3 DNA: TGTGCCAGCAGTGAAAGTGGCGGACGGCCGGAGACCCAGTACTTC
D gene: NA; clone size: NA; V gene: TRBV4-1; J gene: TRBJ2-7; CDR3 length: 16; CDR3 protein: CASSHWAGGGSYEQYF; CDR3 DNA: TGCGCCAGCAGCCATTGGGCAGGGGGAGGCTCCTACGAGCAGTACTTC
D gene: TRBD2; clone size: NA; V gene: TRBV9; J gene: TRBJ2-5; CDR3 length: 15; CDR3 protein: CASSAVAGDEETQYF; CDR3 DNA: TGTGCCAGCAGCGCCGTAGCGGGAGACGAGGAGACCCAGTACTTC
D gene: TRBD1; clone size: NA; V gene: TRBV6-6; J gene: TRBJ1-1; CDR3 length: 14; CDR3 protein: CASRQQGGVTEAFF; CDR3 DNA: TGTGCCAGCAGACAACAGGGGGGCGTCACTGAAGCTTTCTTT
D gene: NA; clone size: NA; V gene: TRBV2; J gene: TRBJ2-7; CDR3 length: 13; CDR3 protein: CASKEESPYEQYF; CDR3 DNA: TGTGCCAGCAAAGAGGAGAGCCCCTACGAGCAGTACTTC
D gene: NA; clone size: NA; V gene: TRBV5-1; J gene: TRBJ2-1; CDR3 length: 12; CDR3 protein: CASSLGSPEQFF; CDR3 DNA: TGCGCCAGCAGCTTGGGGTCCCCTGAGCAGTTCTTC
D gene: NA; clone size: NA; V gene: TRBV7-8; J gene: TRBJ2-4; CDR3 length: 16; CDR3 protein: CASSLEWGLAKNIQYF; CDR3 DNA: TGTGCCAGCAGCTTAGAATGGGGTCTAGCCAAAAACATTCAGTACTTC
D gene: NA; clone size: NA; V gene: TRBV7-9; J gene: TRBJ2-6; CDR3 length: 15; CDR3 protein: CASSPWVSGANVLTF; CDR3 DNA: TGTGCCAGCAGCCCTTGGGTCTCTGGGGCCAACGTCCTGACTTTC
D gene: NA; clone size: NA; V gene: TRBV7-9; J gene: TRBJ1-3; CDR3 length: 15; CDR3 protein: CASSLGTSSGNTIYF; CDR3 DNA: TGTGCCAGCAGCTTAGGAACGAGCTCTGGAAACACCATATATTTT
D gene: TRBD1; clone size: few; V gene: TRBV19; J gene: TRBJ2-7; CDR3 length: 13; CDR3 protein: CASLGQGAYEQYF; CDR3 DNA: TGTGCCAGTTTGGGACAGGGGGCCTACGAGCAGTACTTC
D gene: NA; clone size: once; V gene: TRBV28; J gene: TRBJ2-7; CDR3 length: 13; CDR3 protein: CASSLPVESRQYF; CDR3 DNA: TGTGCCAGCAGTTTACCAGTAGAGTCGCGGCAGTACTTC
D gene: TRBD2; clone size: few; V gene: TRBV19; J gene: TRBJ2-5; CDR3 length: 14; CDR3 protein: CASRVRGSGETQYF; CDR3 DNA: TGTGCCAGTAGAGTACGCGGGAGTGGAGAGACCCAGTACTTC
D gene: NA; clone size: NA; V gene: TRBV5-1; J gene: TRBJ2-1; CDR3 length: 16; CDR3 protein: CASSLAGSSSYNEQFF; CDR3 DNA: TGCGCCAGCAGCTTGGCGGGCAGTAGCTCCTACAATGAGCAGTTCTTC
D gene: NA; clone size: NA; V gene: TRBV14; J gene: TRBJ1-3; CDR3 length: 17; CDR3 protein: CASSQEGRTFSGSTIYF; CDR3 DNA: TGTGCCAGCAGCCAAGAAGGCAGGACTTTCTCTGGAAGCACCATATATTTT
D gene: TRBD1; clone size: once; V gene: TRBV10-3; J gene: TRBJ2-3; CDR3 length: 16; CDR3 protein: CAISGGGEIPTDTQYF; CDR3 DNA: TGTGCCATCAGTGGAGGGGGCGAAATCCCCACAGATACGCAGTATTTT
D gene: NA; clone size: NA; V gene: TRBV18; J gene: TRBJ1-2; CDR3 length: 14; CDR3 protein: CASSPERDFFGYTF; CDR3 DNA: TGTGCCAGCTCACCAGAAAGGGACTTCTTTGGCTACACCTTC
D gene: NA; clone size: NA; V gene: TRBV9; J gene: TRBJ1-1; CDR3 length: 13; CDR3 protein: CASSVERNTEAFF; CDR3 DNA: TGTGCCAGCAGCGTAGAACGTAACACTGAAGCTTTCTTT
D gene: NA; clone size: NA; V gene: TRBV7-9; J gene: TRBJ2-3; CDR3 length: 11; CDR3 protein: CASTRTDTQYF; CDR3 DNA: TGTGCCAGCACTCGCACAGATACGCAGTATTTT
D gene: TRBD2; clone size: NA; V gene: TRBV11-3; J gene: TRBJ2-3; CDR3 length: 14; CDR3 protein: CASSLEGTSGTQYF; CDR3 DNA: TGTGCCAGCAGCTTAGAGGGGACTAGCGGTACGCAGTATTTT
D gene: TRBD1; clone size: NA; V gene: TRBV11-2; J gene: TRBJ1-1; CDR3 length: 15; CDR3 protein: CASSTLTGENTEAFF; CDR3 DNA: TGTGCCAGCAGCACTCTCACAGGGGAAAACACTGAAGCTTTCTTT
D gene: NA; clone size: NA; V gene: TRBV7-6; J gene: TRBJ1-6; CDR3 length: 13; CDR3 protein: CASSFTTESPLHF; CDR3 DNA: TGTGCCAGCAGCTTTACCACAGAGTCACCCCTCCACTTT
D gene: TRBD1; clone size: NA; V gene: TRBV5-1; J gene: TRBJ2-7; CDR3 length: 15; CDR3 protein: CASSPGTASSYEQYF; CDR3 DNA: TGCGCCAGCAGCCCCGGGACAGCTAGCTCCTACGAGCAGTACTTC
D gene: TRBD1; clone size: NA; V gene: TRBV5-1; J gene: TRBJ2-3; CDR3 length: 15; CDR3 protein: CASSFWTGVVDTQYF; CDR3 DNA: TGCGCCAGCAGCTTCTGGACAGGTGTTGTGGATACGCAGTATTTT
D gene: TRBD2; clone size: few; V gene: TRBV28; J gene: TRBJ2-1; CDR3 length: 15; CDR3 protein: CASSLELAGVNEQFF; CDR3 DNA: TGTGCCAGCAGTTTGGAACTAGCGGGAGTGAATGAGCAGTTCTTC
D gene: TRBD1; clone size: NA; V gene: TRBV9; J gene: TRBJ2-3; CDR3 length: 16; CDR3 protein: CASSVEPQGETDTQYF; CDR3 DNA: TGTGCCAGCAGCGTAGAGCCCCAGGGGGAGACAGATACGCAGTATTTT
D gene: TRBD2; clone size: NA; V gene: TRBV7-2; J gene: TRBJ2-1; CDR3 length: 15; CDR3 protein: CASRRIAGVRNEQFF; CDR3 DNA: TGTGCCAGCAGAAGGATAGCGGGAGTAAGGAATGAGCAGTTCTTC
D gene: NA; clone size: once; V gene: TRBV14; J gene: TRBJ2-2; CDR3 length: 14; CDR3 protein: CASSQDWNTRELFF; CDR3 DNA: TGTGCCAGCAGCCAAGATTGGAACACCCGGGAGCTGTTTTTT
D gene: NA; clone size: few; V gene: TRBV10-3; J gene: TRBJ1-2; CDR3 length: 14; CDR3 protein: CAISDNDRVYGYTF; CDR3 DNA: TGTGCCATCAGTGACAACGACAGAGTCTATGGCTACACCTTC
D gene: NA; clone size: NA; V gene: TRBV11-2; J gene: TRBJ2-2; CDR3 length: 15; CDR3 protein: CASSPGTYNTGELFF; CDR3 DNA: TGTGCCAGCAGCCCCGGGACCTATAACACCGGGGAGCTGTTTTTT
D gene: TRBD2; clone size: few; V gene: TRBV6-1; J gene: TRBJ2-3; CDR3 length: 15; CDR3 protein: CASSSGLAATDTQYF; CDR3 DNA: TGTGCCAGCAGCTCAGGACTAGCGGCCACAGATACGCAGTATTTT
D gene: NA; clone size: NA; V gene: TRBV6-1; J gene: TRBJ1-4; CDR3 length: 13; CDR3 protein: CASKGFSNEKLFF; CDR3 DNA: TGTGCCAGTAAGGGTTTTTCTAATGAAAAACTGTTTTTT
D gene: NA; clone size: NA; V gene: TRBV18; J gene: TRBJ2-4; CDR3 length: 18; CDR3 protein: CASSPRAIADLAKNIQYF; CDR3 DNA: TGTGCCAGCTCACCACGGGCGATAGCGGACCTAGCCAAAAACATTCAGTACTTC
D gene: TRBD1; clone size: few; V gene: TRBV10-3; J gene: TRBJ1-4; CDR3 length: 16; CDR3 protein: CAISEQQQGAGEKLFF; CDR3 DNA: TGTGCCATCAGTGAGCAGCAACAGGGGGCGGGTGAAAAACTGTTTTTT
D gene: TRBD1; clone size: few; V gene: TRBV6-4; J gene: TRBJ2-7; CDR3 length: 13; CDR3 protein: CASSGDREHEQYF; CDR3 DNA: TGTGCCAGCAGTGGAGACAGGGAGCACGAGCAGTACTTC
D gene: NA; clone size: NA; V gene: TRBV5-1; J gene: TRBJ1-4; CDR3 length: 16; CDR3 protein: CASSLLGLDSGEKLFF; CDR3 DNA: TGCGCCAGCAGCTTGCTGGGTCTGGATTCGGGGGAAAAACTGTTTTTT
D gene: TRBD1; clone size: NA; V gene: TRBV18; J gene: TRBJ2-7; CDR3 length: 15; CDR3 protein: CASSELQGNSYEQYF; CDR3 DNA: TGTGCCAGCTCAGAACTACAGGGGAACTCCTACGAGCAGTACTTC
D gene: TRBD2; clone size: once; V gene: TRBV5-4; J gene: TRBJ2-7; CDR3 length: 15; CDR3 protein: CASSPGTSATYEQYF; CDR3 DNA: TGTGCCAGCAGCCCGGGGACTAGCGCGACCTACGAGCAGTACTTC
D gene: TRBD2; clone size: NA; V gene: TRBV4-2; J gene: TRBJ2-3; CDR3 length: 17; CDR3 protein: CASSPGTSGVSTDTQYF; CDR3 DNA: TGTGCCAGCAGCCCCGGGACTAGCGGGGTGAGCACAGATACGCAGTATTTT
D gene: NA; clone size: NA; V gene: TRBV19; J gene: TRBJ1-1; CDR3 length: 16; CDR3 protein: CASSISFTGRRAEAFF; CDR3 DNA: TGTGCCAGTAGTATTAGCTTTACAGGGAGAAGAGCTGAAGCTTTCTTT
D gene: NA; clone size: NA; V gene: TRBV10-1; J gene: TRBJ2-7; CDR3 length: 13; CDR3 protein: CAGLLGRPTQMYF; CDR3 DNA: TGCGCCGGACTACTGGGCAGGCCCACCCAAATGTACTTC
D gene: NA; clone size: NA; V gene: TRBV25-1; J gene: TRBJ2-2; CDR3 length: 13; CDR3 protein: CASGLQGTGELFF; CDR3 DNA: TGTGCCAGCGGATTACAGGGTACCGGGGAGCTGTTTTTT
D gene: NA; clone size: NA; V gene: TRBV6-8; J gene: TRBJ2-7; CDR3 length: 16; CDR3 protein: CASSYSEVGGSYEQYF; CDR3 DNA: TGTGCCAGCAGTTACTCGGAAGTGGGAGGCTCCTACGAGCAGTACTTC
D gene: NA; clone size: NA; V gene: TRBV18; J gene: TRBJ1-5; CDR3 length: 16; CDR3 protein: CASSPPLGQRHQPQHF; CDR3 DNA: TGTGCCAGCTCACCACCCTTAGGACAGAGACATCAGCCCCAGCATTTT
D gene: TRBD1; clone size: few; V gene: TRBV6-6; J gene: TRBJ2-1; CDR3 length: 13; CDR3 protein: CASSRDRYNEQFF; CDR3 DNA: TGTGCCAGCAGCCGGGACAGATACAATGAGCAGTTCTTC